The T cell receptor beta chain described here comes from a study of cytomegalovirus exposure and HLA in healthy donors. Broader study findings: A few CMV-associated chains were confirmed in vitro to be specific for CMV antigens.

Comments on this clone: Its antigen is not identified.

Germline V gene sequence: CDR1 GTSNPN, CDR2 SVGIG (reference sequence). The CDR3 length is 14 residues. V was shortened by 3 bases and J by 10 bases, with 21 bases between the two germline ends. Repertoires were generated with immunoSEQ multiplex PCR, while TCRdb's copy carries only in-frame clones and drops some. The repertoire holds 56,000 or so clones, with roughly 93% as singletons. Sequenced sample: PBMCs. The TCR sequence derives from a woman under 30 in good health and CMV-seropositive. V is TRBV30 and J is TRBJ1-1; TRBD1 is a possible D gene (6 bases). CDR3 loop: CAWSAQGIPQRAFF. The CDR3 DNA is TGTGCCTGGAGCGCACAGGGAATACCCCAGCGAGCTTTCTTT.